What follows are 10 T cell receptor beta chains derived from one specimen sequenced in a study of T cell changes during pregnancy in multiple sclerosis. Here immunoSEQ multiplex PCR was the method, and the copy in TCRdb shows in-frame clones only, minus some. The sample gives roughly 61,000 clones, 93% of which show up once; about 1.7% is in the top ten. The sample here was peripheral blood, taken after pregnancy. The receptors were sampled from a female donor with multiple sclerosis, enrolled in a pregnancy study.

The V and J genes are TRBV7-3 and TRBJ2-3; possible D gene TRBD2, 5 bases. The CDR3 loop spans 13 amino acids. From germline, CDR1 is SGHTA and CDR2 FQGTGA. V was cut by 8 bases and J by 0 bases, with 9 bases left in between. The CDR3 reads CASRSGSTDTQYF. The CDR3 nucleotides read TGTGCCAGCCGCAGCGGTAGCACAGATACGCAGTATTTT. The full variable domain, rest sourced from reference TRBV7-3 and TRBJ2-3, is GAGVSQTPSNKVTEKGKYVELRCDPISGHTALYWYRQSLGQGPEFLIYFQGTGAADDSGLPNDRFFAVRPEGSVSTLKIQRTERGDSAVYLCASRSGSTDTQYFGPGTRLTVL.

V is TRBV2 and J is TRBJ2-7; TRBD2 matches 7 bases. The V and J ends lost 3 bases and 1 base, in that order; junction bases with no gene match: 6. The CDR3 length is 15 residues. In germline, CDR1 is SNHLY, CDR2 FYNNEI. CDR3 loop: CASSESSGPSYEQYF. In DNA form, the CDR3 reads TGTGCCAGCAGTGAGAGTAGCGGGCCTTCCTACGAGCAGTACTTC.

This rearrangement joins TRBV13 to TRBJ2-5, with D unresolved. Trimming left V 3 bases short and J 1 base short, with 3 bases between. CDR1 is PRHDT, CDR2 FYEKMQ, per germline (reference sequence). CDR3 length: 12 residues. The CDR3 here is CASSLSQETQYF. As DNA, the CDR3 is TGTGCCAGCAGCTTGAGCCAAGAGACCCAGTACTTC. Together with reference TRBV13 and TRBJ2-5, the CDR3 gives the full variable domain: AAGVIQSPRHLIKEKRETATLKCYPIPRHDTVYWYQQGPGQDPQFLISFYEKMQSDKGSIPDRFSAQQFSDYHSELNMSSLELGDSALYFCASSLSQETQYFGPGTRLLVL.

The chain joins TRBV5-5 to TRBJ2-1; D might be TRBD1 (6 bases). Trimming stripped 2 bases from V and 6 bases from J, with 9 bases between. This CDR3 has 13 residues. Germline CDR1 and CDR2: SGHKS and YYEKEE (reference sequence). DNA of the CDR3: TGTGCCAGCAGCTTAGCACAGGGCAATGAGCAGTTCTTC. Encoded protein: CASSLAQGNEQFF.

CDR3 bases: TGTGCCAGCAACCCCGACTTAGCGGGAGTCGGGTACGAGCAGTACTTC. Translation gives CASNPDLAGVGYEQYF. The chain is built from TRBV7-9 and TRBJ2-7; 9 bases align to TRBD2. The junction had 14 bases not matched to a gene; V was cut back by 7 bases and J by 4 bases. The CDR3 totals 16 residues. Germline V CDR1 and CDR2: SEHNR, FQNEAQ (reference sequence).

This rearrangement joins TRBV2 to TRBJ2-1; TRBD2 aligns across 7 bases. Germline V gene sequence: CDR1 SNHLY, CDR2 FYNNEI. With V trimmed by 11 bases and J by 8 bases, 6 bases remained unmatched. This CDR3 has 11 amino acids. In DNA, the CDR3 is TGTGCCGGAACAGCGGGATATGAGCAGTTCTTC. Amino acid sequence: CAGTAGYEQFF.

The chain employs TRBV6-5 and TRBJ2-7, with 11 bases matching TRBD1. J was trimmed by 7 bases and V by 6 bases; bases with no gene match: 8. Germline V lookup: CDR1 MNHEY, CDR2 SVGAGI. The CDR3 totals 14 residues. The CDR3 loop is CASSLDRGLLEQYF. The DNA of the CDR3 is TGTGCCAGCAGCCTGGACAGGGGGCTCCTAGAGCAGTACTTC.

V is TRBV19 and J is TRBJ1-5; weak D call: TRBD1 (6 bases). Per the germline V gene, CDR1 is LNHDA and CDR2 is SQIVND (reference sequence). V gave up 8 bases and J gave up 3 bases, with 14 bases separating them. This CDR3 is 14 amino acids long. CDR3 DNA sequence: TGTGCCAGTCGCTCCCGGGGGGCCAATCAGCCCCAGCATTTT. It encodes CASRSRGANQPQHF.

CDR3 nucleotides: TGCGCCAGCAGCCAAGAAGTCTCGAGATCCGGGGAGCTGTTTTTT. Protein: CASSQEVSRSGELFF. This sequence joins TRBV4-1 and TRBJ2-2; no reliable D call. The CDR3 covers 15 residues. The V gene lost 0 bases and the J gene lost 6 bases, with 11 bases spanning the gap. Germline lookup yields CDR1 MGHRA and CDR2 YSYEKL.

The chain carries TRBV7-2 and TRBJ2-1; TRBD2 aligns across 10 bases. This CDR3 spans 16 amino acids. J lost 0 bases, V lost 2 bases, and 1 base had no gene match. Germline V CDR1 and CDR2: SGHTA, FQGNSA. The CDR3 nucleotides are TGTGCCAGCAGCTTAAGACTAGCGGGCTCCTACAATGAGCAGTTCTTC. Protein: CASSLRLAGSYNEQFF.